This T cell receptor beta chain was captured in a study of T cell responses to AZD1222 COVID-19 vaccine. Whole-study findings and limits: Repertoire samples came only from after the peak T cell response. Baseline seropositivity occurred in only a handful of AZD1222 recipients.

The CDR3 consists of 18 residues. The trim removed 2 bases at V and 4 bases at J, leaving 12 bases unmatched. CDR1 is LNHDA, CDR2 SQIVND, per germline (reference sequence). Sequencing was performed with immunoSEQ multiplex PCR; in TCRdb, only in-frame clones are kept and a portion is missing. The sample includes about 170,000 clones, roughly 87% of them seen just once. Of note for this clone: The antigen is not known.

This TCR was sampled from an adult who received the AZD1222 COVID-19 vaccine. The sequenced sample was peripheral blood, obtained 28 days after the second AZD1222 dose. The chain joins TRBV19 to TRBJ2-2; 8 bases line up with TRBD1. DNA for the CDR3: TGTGCCAGTAGTATAATGGACAGGGTCAGGGTAGTCACCGGGGAGCTGTTTTTT. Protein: CASSIMDRVRVVTGELFF.